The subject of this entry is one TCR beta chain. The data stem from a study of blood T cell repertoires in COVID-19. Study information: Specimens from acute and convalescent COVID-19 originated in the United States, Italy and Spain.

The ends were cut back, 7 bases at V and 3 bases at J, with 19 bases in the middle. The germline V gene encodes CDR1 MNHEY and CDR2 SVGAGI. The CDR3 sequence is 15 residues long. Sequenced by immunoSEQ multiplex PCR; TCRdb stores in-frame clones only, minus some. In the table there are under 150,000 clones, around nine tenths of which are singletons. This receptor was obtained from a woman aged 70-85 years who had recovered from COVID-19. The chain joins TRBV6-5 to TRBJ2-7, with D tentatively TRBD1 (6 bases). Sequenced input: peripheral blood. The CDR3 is CASTPGTPKIYEQYF. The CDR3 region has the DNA TGTGCCAGCACCCCCGGGACACCCAAAATCTACGAGCAGTACTTC.